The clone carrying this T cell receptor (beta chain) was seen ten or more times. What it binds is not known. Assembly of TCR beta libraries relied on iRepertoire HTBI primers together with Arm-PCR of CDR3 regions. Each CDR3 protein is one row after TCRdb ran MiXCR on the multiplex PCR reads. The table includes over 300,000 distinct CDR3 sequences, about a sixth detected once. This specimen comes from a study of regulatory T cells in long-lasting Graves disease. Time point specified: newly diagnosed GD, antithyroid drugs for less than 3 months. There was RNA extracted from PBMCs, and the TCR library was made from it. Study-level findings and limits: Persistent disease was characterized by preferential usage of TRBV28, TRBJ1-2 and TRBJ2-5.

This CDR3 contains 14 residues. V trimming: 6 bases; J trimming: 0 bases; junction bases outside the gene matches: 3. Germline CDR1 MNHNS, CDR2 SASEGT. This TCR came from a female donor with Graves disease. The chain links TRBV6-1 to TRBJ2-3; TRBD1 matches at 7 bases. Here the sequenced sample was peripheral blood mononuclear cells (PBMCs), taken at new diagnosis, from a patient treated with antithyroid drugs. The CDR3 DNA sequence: TGTGCCAGCAGGGGACAGACTAGCACAGATACGCAGTATTTT. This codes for CASRGQTSTDTQYF.